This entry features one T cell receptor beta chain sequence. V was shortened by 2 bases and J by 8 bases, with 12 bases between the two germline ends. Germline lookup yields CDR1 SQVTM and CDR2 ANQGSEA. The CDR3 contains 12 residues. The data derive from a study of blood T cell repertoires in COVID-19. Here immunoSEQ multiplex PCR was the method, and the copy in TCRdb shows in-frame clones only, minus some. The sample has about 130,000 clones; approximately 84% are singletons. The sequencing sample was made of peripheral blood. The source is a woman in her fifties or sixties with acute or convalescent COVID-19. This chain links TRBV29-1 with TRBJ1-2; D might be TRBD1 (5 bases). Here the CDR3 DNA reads TGCAGCGTTGAAAGGCAGGGTCGGGGCTACACCTTC. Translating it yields CSVERQGRGYTF.